This entry features one TCR beta chain sequence. Original handling: Estimated nucleated cell counts came from reference gene primer amplification. Data came from immunoSEQ multiplex PCR; TCRdb stores just in-frame clones and leaves some out. The DNA gave D and trimming, while V, J and clone size come from that table. The table shows under 80,000 clones, with roughly 80% occurring only once. This entry is derived from a study of blood T cell repertoires in COVID-19. Whole-study context: Samples representing acute and convalescent COVID-19 were sourced from the United States, Italy and Spain. PBMCs, B-cell-depleted T cells, or T cells provided the cDNA or gDNA that made up the material.

This receptor was taken from a woman of 80 years or more with active or convalescent COVID-19. The sample consisted of peripheral blood.

The CDR3 DNA is TGTGCCAGCAGTTACGATTTATGGGCCCAAGGACAGGAAGAGCCTGAAGCTTTCTTT. Its translation is CASSYDLWAQGQEEPEAFF. The chain couples TRBV6-2 or TRBV6-3 to TRBJ1-1; 7 bases are shared with TRBD1. The germline V gene has CDR1 MNHEY and CDR2 SVGEGT. The CDR3 totals 19 residues. V lost 2 bases to trimming and J lost 6 bases; unmatched junction nucleotides: 21.